Detailed here is one T cell receptor beta chain. Compared with the rest of its sample, this clonotype is large (0.1 to 1%). The antigen this receptor binds is unknown. No much larger clone exists at a distance of one base, and base qualities are not known. The data are from a study. From a lookup of the germline V gene, CDR1 and CDR2 are SGHTA and FQGNSA. V drops 0 bases and J drops 2 bases, leaving 17 bases in between. Measured from the cysteine to the phenylalanine, the CDR3 is 17 residues long. Left in the record is the CDR3 DNA by itself, 51 bases read in frame from the first base. Instrument on record: Illumina MiSeq. The public reads were run again by TCRdb, first through fastp at Q25 and then through MiXCR, and only productive beta chains were kept. Each entry is one CDR3 protein sequence, shown with its most common DNA and genes. The sample table contains under 850 distinct CDR3 sequences; only one count was recorded for 7.5% to 8.5% of them. In total, the top ten clones hold over 20% of the sample.

The rearranged segments are TRBV7-2 and TRBJ2-7; tentative D gene TRBD1, with 6 bases matching. The sequenced sample consisted of CD4+ T cells from synovial fluid. This sequence originates from a human donor with rheumatoid arthritis. The CDR3 reads as follows: CASSLALVTGFPYEQYF. The nucleotide sequence reads as follows: TGTGCCAGCAGCTTAGCCCTGGTAACAGGGTTCCCCTACGAGCAGTACTTC.